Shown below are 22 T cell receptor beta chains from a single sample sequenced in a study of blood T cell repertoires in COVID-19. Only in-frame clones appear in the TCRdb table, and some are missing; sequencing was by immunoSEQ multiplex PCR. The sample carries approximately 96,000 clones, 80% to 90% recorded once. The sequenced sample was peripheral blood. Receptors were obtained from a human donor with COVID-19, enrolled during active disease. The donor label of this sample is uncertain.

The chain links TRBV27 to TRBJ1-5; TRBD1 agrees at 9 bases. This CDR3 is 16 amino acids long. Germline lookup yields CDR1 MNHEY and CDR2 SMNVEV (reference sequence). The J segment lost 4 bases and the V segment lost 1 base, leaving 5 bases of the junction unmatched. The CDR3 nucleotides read TGTGCCAGCAGTTTATGGGGACAGGGAATGAATCAGCCCCAGCATTTT. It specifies CASSLWGQGMNQPQHF.

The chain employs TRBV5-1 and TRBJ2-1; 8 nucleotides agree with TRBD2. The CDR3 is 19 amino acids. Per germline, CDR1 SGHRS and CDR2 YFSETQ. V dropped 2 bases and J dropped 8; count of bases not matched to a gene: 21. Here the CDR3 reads CASSLNGLAYTPPDDEQFF. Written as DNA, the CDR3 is TGCGCCAGCAGCTTAAATGGACTAGCTTACACCCCCCCCGACGATGAGCAGTTCTTC.

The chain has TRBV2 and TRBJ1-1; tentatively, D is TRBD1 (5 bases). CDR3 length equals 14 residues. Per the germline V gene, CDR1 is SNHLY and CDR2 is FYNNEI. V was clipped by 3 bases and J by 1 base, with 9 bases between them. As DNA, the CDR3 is TGTGCCAGCAGTGACGGGGGGACGAACACTGAAGCTTTCTTT. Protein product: CASSDGGTNTEAFF.

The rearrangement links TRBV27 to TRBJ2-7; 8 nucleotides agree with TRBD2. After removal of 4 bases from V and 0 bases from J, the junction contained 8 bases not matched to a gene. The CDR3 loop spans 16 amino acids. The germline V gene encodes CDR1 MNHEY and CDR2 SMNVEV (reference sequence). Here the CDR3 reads CASSSPGGTASYEQYF. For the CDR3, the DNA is TGTGCCAGCAGTTCCCCGGGGGGGACGGCCTCCTACGAGCAGTACTTC.

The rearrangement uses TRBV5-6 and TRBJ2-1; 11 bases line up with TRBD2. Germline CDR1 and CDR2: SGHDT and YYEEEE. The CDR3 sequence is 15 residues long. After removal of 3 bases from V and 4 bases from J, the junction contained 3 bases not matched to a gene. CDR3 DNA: TGTGCCAGCAGCTGGGGACTAGCGGCATACAATGAGCAGTTCTTC. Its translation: CASSWGLAAYNEQFF.

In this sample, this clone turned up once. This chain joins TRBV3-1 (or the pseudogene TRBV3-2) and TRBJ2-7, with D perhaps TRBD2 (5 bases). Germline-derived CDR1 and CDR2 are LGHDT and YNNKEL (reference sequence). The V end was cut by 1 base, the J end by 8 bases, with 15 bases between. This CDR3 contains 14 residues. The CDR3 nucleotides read TGTGCCAGCAGCCAAGGGACTGGGGTCTCGAAGCAGTACTTC. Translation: CASSQGTGVSKQYF.

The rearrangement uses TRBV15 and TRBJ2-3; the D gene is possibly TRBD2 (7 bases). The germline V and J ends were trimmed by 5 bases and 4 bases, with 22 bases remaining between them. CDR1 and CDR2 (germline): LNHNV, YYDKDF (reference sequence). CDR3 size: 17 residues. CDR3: CATSSTWGGGVADTQYF. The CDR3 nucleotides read TGTGCCACCAGCTCCACATGGGGAGGGGGGGTGGCAGATACGCAGTATTTT.

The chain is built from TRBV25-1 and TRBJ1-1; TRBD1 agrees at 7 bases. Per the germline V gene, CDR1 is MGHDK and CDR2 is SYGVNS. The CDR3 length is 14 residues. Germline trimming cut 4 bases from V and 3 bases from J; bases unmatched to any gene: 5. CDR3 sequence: CASSVNRGDTEAFF. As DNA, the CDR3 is TGTGCCAGCAGTGTAAACAGGGGTGACACTGAAGCTTTCTTT.

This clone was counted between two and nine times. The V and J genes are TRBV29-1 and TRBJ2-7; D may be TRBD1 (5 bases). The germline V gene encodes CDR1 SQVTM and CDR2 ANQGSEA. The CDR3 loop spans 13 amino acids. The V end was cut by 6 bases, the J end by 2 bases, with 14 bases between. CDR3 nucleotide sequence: TGCAGCGTCACAACGACAGCACCCTACGAGCAGTACTTC. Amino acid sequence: CSVTTTAPYEQYF.

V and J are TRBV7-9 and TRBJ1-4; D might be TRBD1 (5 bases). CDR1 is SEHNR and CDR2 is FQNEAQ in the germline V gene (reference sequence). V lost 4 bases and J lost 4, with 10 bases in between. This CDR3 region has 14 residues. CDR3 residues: CASSSGLGNEKLFF. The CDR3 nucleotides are TGTGCCAGCAGCTCGGGACTGGGTAATGAAAAACTGTTTTTT.

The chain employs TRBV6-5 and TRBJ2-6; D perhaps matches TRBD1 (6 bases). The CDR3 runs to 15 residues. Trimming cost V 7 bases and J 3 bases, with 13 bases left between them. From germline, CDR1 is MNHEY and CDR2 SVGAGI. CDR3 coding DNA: TGTGCCAGCAATCACAGGGCAAGTGGGGCCAACGTCCTGACTTTC. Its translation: CASNHRASGANVLTF.

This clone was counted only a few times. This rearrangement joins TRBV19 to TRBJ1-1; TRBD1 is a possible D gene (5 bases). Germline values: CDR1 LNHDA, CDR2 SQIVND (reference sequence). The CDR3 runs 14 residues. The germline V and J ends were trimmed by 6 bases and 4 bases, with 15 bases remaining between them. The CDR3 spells CASSPRVVGTEAFF. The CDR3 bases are TGTGCCAGTAGCCCCAGGGTGGTGGGCACTGAAGCTTTCTTT. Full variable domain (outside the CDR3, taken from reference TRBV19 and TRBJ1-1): DGGITQSPKYLFRKEGQNVTLSCEQNLNHDAMYWYRQDPGQGLRLIYYSQIVNDFQKGDIAEGYSVSREKKESFPLTVTSAQKNPTAFYLCASSPRVVGTEAFFGQGTRLTVV.

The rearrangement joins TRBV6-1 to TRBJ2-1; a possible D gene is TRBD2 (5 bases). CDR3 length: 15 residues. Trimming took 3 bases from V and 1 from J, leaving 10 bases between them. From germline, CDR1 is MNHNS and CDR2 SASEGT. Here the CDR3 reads CASSEELGSYNEQFF. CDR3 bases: TGTGCCAGCAGTGAGGAACTAGGGTCCTACAATGAGCAGTTCTTC.

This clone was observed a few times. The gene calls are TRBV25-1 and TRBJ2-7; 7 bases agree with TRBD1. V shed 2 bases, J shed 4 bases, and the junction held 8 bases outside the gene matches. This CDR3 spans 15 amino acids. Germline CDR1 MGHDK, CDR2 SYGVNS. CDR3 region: CASSERGLDRYEQYF. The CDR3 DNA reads TGTGCCAGCAGTGAAAGGGGGCTGGATCGATACGAGCAGTACTTC.

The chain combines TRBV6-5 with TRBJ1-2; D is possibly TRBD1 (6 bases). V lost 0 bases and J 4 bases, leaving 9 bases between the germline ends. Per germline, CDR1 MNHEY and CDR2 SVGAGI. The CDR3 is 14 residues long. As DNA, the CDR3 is TGTGCCAGCAGTTACTCGATGGACAGCTATGGCTACACCTTC. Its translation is CASSYSMDSYGYTF.

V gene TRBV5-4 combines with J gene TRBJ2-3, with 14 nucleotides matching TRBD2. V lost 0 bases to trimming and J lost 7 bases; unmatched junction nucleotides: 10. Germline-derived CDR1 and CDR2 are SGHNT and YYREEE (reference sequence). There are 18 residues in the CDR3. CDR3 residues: CASSLAVRLAGGPYTQYF. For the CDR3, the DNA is TGTGCCAGCAGCTTGGCCGTCCGACTAGCGGGGGGGCCCTATACGCAGTATTTT. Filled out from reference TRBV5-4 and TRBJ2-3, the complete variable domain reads ETGVTQSPTHLIKTRGQQVTLRCSSQSGHNTVSWYQQALGQGPQFIFQYYREEENGRGNFPPRFSGLQFPNYSSELNVNALELDDSALYLCASSLAVRLAGGPYTQYFGPGTRLTVL.

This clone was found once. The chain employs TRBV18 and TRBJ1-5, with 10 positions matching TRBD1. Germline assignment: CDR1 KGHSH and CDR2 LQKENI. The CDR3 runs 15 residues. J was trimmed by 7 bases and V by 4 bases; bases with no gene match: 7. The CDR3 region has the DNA TGTGCCAGCTCACGAGAGACAGGGGGCCAACAGCCCCAGCATTTT. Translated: CASSRETGGQQPQHF.

The CDR3 nucleotides are TGTGCCAGCAGTGGCCGGGACAAGAACACTGAAGCTTTCTTT. Translation gives CASSGRDKNTEAFF. This chain joins TRBV2 and TRBJ1-1, with a weak D call TRBD1 (6 bases). Germline V CDR1 and CDR2: SNHLY, FYNNEI. This CDR3 spans 14 amino acids. V shed 4 bases and J shed 1 base, with 10 bases lying between them. Filled out from reference TRBV2 and TRBJ1-1, the complete variable domain reads EPEVTQTPSHQVTQMGQEVILRCVPISNHLYFYWYRQILGQKVEFLVSFYNNEISEKSEIFDDQFSVERPDGSNFTLKIRSTKLEDSAMYFCASSGRDKNTEAFFGQGTRLTVV.

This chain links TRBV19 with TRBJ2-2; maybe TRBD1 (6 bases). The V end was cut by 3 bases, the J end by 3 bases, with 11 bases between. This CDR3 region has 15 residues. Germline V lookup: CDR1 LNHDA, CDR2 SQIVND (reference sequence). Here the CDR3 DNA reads TGTGCCAGTAGTATGGGTCAGGGGTACACCGGGGAGCTGTTTTTT. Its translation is CASSMGQGYTGELFF.

In DNA, the CDR3 is TGTGCCAGCAGCACCCGGACAGGGGACGGTCGCACTGAAGCTTTCTTT. Protein sequence: CASSTRTGDGRTEAFF. The V and J genes are TRBV7-2 and TRBJ1-1, with 9 positions matching TRBD1. This CDR3 region has 16 residues. CDR1 and CDR2 from the germline V gene are SGHTA and FQGNSA. The junction had 11 bases not matched to a gene; V was cut back by 5 bases and J by 4 bases.

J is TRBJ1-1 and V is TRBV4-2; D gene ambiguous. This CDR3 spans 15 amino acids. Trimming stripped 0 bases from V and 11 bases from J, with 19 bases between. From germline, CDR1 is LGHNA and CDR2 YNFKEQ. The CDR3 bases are TGTGCCAGCAGCCAAGATATCGTAAGCACTGATTCGGCTTTCTTT. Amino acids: CASSQDIVSTDSAFF.

CDR3 DNA sequence: TGTGCCAGCAGCATCCGACTAGCGGGAGGGCCTAGAAACACCGGGGAGCTGTTTTTT. It codes for CASSIRLAGGPRNTGELFF. V and J are TRBV14 and TRBJ2-2; 14 nucleotides agree with TRBD2. CDR3 length: 19 amino acids. The ends lost 5 bases at V and 2 bases at J; junction bases unmatched: 10. In germline, CDR1 is SGHDN, CDR2 FVKESK.